The source of this TCR beta chain is a study of shared clonotypes between healthy human individuals. Sequencing used immunoSEQ multiplex PCR; TCRdb keeps in-frame clones, though not all of them. The sample consists of fewer than 1.6 million clones, 97% to 99% of them appearing once. This CDR3 region has 15 residues. V lost 6 bases and J lost 6, with 17 bases in between. Looked up from germline, CDR1 is MDHEN and CDR2 is SYDVKM. Source material: naive CD4+ T cells sorted from blood. Documented subset: CD45RA+ positively selected. The chain links TRBV28 to TRBJ2-2; D is undetermined. The source is a man younger than 45 in good health. The CDR3 loop is CASRTTGPTSGELFF. The CDR3 bases are TGTGCCAGCAGGACAACCGGGCCCACGTCCGGGGAGCTGTTTTTT.